The T cell receptor (beta chain) under discussion was sequenced for a study of blood T cell repertoires in COVID-19. Study as a whole: Sites across the United States, Italy and Spain contributed samples from acute and convalescent COVID-19. PBMCs, B-cell-depleted T cells, or T cells provided the cDNA or gDNA that made up the material.

Trimming took 1 base from V and 7 from J, leaving 17 bases between them. Germline V gives CDR1 SGHTS, CDR2 YDEGEE. CDR3 size: 15 residues. Repertoires were generated with immunoSEQ multiplex PCR, while TCRdb's copy carries only in-frame clones and drops some. Counted here are about 9,200 clones, approximately 87% occurring once; the ten biggest clones make up almost 9.5%. Sequencing was carried out using peripheral blood. This TCR derives from a man in his 60s with acute or convalescent COVID-19. The V call is TRBV5-8, the J call TRBJ1-2, with D perhaps TRBD1 (6 bases). CDR3 sequence: CASSLFAGGAFGYTF. CDR3 sequence (DNA): TGTGCCAGCAGCTTGTTCGCGGGGGGCGCATTTGGCTACACCTTC.